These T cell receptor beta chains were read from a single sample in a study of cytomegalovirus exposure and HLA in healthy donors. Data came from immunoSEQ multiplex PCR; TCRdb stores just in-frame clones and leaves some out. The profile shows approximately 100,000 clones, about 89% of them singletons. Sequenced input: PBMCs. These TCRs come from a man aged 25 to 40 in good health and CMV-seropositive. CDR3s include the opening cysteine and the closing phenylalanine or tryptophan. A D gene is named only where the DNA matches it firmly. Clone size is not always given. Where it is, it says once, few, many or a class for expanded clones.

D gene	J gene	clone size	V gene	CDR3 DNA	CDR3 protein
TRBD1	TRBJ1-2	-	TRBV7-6	TGTGCCAGCAGCTTAGGTGGTAGGGGGCAAGGCTACACCTTC	CASSLGGRGQGYTF
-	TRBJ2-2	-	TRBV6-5	TGTGCCAGCAGTTACGGGGGGTTGGACACCGGGGAGCTGTTTTTT	CASSYGGLDTGELFF
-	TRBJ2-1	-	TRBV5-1	TGCGCCAGCAGCGAGGCGGGTGTGGGCAATGAGCAGTTCTTC	CASSEAGVGNEQFF
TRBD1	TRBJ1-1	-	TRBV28	TGTGCCAGCAGGTACCTGGGACAGCCCCGGATCGTTGAAGCTTTCTTT	CASRYLGQPRIVEAFF
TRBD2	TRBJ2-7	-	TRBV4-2	TGTGCCAGCAGCCAACCCGGGACTAGCGGGTCCACCTACGAGCAGTACTTC	CASSQPGTSGSTYEQYF
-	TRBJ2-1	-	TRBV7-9	TGTGCCAGCAGGCCGGCAGGGGACGAGCAGTTCTTC	CASRPAGDEQFF
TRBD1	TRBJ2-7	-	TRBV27	TGTGCCAGCAGTTTGGGGGACAGTTCAAGGGTCTACGAGCAGTACTTC	CASSLGDSSRVYEQYF
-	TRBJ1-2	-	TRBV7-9	TGTGCCAGCAGCTCCACCGGGACAATGGCGCTCTATGGCTACACCTTC	CASSSTGTMALYGYTF
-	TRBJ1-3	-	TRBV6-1	TGTGCCAGCAGTGAAAACAGGGCTGGAAACACCATATATTTT	CASSENRAGNTIYF
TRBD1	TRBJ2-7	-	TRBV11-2	TGTGCCAGCAGCTTAGGCCAGGGACAGGGGTACGAGCAGTACTTC	CASSLGQGQGYEQYF
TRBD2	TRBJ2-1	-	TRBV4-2	TGTGCCAGCAGCCACGGACTAGCGGGAGACTACAATGAGCAGTTCTTC	CASSHGLAGDYNEQFF
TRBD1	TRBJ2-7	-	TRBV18	TGTGCCAGCTCACAGGACAGGGCCGACGAGCAGTACTTC	CASSQDRADEQYF
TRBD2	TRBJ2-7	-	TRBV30	TGTGCCTGGAGTTTTAGCGGGAGAAAGTATACCTACGAGCAGTACTTC	CAWSFSGRKYTYEQYF
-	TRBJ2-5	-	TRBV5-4	TGTGCCAGCAGCTTGGGACACCAGTACCAAGAGACCCAGTACTTC	CASSLGHQYQETQYF
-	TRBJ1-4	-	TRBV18	TGTGCCAGCTCAAGTTCTCAGGGCCCTAATGAAAAACTGTTTTTT	CASSSSQGPNEKLFF
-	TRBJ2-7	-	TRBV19	TGTGCCAGTAGTATAGCAGGGGGGAACGAGCAGTACTTC	CASSIAGGNEQYF
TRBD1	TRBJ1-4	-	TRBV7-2	TGTGCCAGCAGCTTGTACAGGGGAACTAATGAAAAACTGTTTTTT	CASSLYRGTNEKLFF
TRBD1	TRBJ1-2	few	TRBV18	TGTGCCAGCTCACCGTACGACAGGGTCTATGGCTACACCTTC	CASSPYDRVYGYTF
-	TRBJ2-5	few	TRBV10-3	TGTGCCATCAGTGCCAACCCCGGGATCCAAGAGACCCAGTACTTC	CAISANPGIQETQYF
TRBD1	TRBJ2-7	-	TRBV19	TGTGCCAGTAGCTTACAGGGGTGGGGCCCCTACGAGCAGTACTTC	CASSLQGWGPYEQYF
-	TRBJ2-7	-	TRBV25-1	TGTGCCAGCAGTGAAGGGGGGACCTACGAGCAGTACTTC	CASSEGGTYEQYF
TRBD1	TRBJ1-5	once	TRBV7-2	TGTGCCAGCGGACTTGGGACAGGGCTCAGCAATCAGCCCCAGCATTTT	CASGLGTGLSNQPQHF
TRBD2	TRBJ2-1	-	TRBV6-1	TGTGCCAGCAGTGCACTAGTTGGGAGGGGATACAATGAGCAGTTCTTC	CASSALVGRGYNEQFF
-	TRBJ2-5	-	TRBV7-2	TGTGCCAGCAGCCGTACCGGGACATCGCAGACCCAGTACTTC	CASSRTGTSQTQYF
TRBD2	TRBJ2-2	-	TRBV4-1	TGCGCCAGCAGCTCTAGCGGGAGAATCGACGGGGAGCTGTTTTTT	CASSSSGRIDGELFF
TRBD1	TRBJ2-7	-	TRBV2	TGTGCCAGCATGAGACCCCAGGGGGCCTACGAGCAGTACTTC	CASMRPQGAYEQYF
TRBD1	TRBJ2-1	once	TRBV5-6	TGTGCCAGCAGCTTCTCGGGACAGGGGTACAATGAGCAGTTCTTC	CASSFSGQGYNEQFF
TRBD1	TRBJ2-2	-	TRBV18	TGTGCCAGCTCACCAACTCGACCGGGACAGGGCACCGGGGAGCTGTTTTTT	CASSPTRPGQGTGELFF
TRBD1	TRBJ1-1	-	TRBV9	TGTGCCAGCAGCGTAGGAACAGGGGTGATGAACACTGAAGCTTTCTTT	CASSVGTGVMNTEAFF
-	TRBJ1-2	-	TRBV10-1	TGCGCCAGGACAATGACAGGCCCGGTAAGGGGGTATGGCTACACCTTC	CARTMTGPVRGYGYTF
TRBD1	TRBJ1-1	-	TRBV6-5	TGTGCCAGCAGAGGGGGCGTTTTTACTGAAGCTTTCTTT	CASRGGVFTEAFF
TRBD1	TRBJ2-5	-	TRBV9	TGTGCCAGCAGCCCGGGACAGGGGGGGACCCAGTACTTC	CASSPGQGGTQYF
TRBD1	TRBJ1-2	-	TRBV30	TGTGCCTGGACTTGGACAGGAACTAACTATGGCTACACCTTC	CAWTWTGTNYGYTF
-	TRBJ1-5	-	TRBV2	TGTGCCAGCAGTGATTTGGCAGAAATCCAGCCCCAGCATTTT	CASSDLAEIQPQHF
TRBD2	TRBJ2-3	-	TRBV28	TGTGCCAGCAGTCCGCCCGAGGCGGGAGTCGTCACAGATACGCAGTATTTT	CASSPPEAGVVTDTQYF
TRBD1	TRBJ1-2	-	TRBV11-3	TGTGCCAGCAGCTTAGTGGACAGGAGAGGGCTTAGCTATGGCTACACCTTC	CASSLVDRRGLSYGYTF
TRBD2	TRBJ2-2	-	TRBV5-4	TGTGCCAGCAGACACCTCGGGACTAGCGGGAGGGCCGCGTCGGAGCTGTTTTTT	CASRHLGTSGRAASELFF
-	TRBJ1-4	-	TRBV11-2	TGTGCCAGCAGACCAGGACAGATTAATGAAAAACTGTTTTTT	CASRPGQINEKLFF
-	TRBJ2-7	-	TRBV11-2	TGTGCCAGCAGCCCGGGTCTCAAACCCTACGAGCAGTACTTC	CASSPGLKPYEQYF
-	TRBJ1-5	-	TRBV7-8	TGTGCCAGCAGCGCTTCAAGGACACTCAGCAATCAGCCCCAGCATTTT	CASSASRTLSNQPQHF
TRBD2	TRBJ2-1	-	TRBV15	TGTGCCACCAGCAGAGAAAGGGGACTAGCGGGAGCCGTAATCTACAATGAGCAGTTCTTC	CATSRERGLAGAVIYNEQFF